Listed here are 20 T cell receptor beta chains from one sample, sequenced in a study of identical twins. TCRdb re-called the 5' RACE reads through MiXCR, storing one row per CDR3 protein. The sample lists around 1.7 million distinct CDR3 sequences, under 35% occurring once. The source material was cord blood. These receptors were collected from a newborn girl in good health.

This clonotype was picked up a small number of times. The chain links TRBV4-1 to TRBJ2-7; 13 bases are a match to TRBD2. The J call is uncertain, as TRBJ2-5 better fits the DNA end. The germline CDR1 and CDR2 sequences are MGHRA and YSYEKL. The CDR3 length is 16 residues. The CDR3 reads CASSQPLTSGGATQYF. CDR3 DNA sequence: TGCGCCAGCAGCCAACCCCTTACTAGCGGGGGGGCGACCCAGTACTTC.

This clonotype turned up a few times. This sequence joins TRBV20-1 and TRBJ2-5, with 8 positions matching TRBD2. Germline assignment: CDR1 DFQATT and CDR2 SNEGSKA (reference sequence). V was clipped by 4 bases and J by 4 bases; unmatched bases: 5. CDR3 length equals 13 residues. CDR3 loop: CSATRGGSETQYF. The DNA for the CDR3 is TGCAGTGCTACTCGGGGGGGCTCAGAGACCCAGTACTTC.

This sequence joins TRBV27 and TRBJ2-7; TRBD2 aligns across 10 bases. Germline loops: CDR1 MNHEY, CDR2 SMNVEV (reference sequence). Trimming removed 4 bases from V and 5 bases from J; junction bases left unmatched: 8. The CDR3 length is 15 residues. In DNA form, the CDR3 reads TGTGCCAGCAGTTCTTGGGCCGGGACTAGCGACGAGCAGTACTTC. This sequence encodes CASSSWAGTSDEQYF.

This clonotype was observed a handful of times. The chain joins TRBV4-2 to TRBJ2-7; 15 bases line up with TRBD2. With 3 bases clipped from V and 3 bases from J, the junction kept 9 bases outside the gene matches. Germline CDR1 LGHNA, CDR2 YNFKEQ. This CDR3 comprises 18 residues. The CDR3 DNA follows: TGTGCCAGCAGCCATGTCCCGGGACTAGCGGGAGGTATCTACGAGCAGTACTTC. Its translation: CASSHVPGLAGGIYEQYF.

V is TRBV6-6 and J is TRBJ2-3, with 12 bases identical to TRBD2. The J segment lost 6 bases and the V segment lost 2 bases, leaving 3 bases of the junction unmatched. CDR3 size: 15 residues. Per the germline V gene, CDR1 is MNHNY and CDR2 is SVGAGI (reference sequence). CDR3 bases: TGTGCCAGCAGTTACGCTAGCGGGAGGGCCGATACGCAGTATTTT. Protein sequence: CASSYASGRADTQYF.

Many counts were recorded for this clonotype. CDR3 region: CASSLGRFYEQYF. The DNA for the CDR3 is TGTGCCAGCAGCTTGGGACGGTTCTACGAGCAGTACTTC. This chain uses TRBV12-3 or TRBV12-4 with TRBJ2-7; D is tentatively TRBD1 or TRBD2 (5 bases each). This CDR3 spans 13 amino acids. Trimming removed 6 bases from V and 3 bases from J, with 12 bases in between.

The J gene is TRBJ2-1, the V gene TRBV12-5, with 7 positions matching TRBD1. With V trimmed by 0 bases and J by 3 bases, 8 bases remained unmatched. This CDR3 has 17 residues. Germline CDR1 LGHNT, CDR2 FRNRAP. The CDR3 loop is CASGLVRQGGVYNEQFF. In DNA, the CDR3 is TGTGCTAGTGGTTTGGTAAGACAGGGTGGGGTCTACAATGAGCAGTTCTTC.

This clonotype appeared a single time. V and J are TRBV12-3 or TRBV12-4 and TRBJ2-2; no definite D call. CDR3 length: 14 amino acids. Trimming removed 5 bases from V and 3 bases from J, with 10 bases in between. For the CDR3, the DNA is TGTGCCAGCAGTCCGTTAACCTACACCGGGGAGCTGTTTTTT. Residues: CASSPLTYTGELFF.

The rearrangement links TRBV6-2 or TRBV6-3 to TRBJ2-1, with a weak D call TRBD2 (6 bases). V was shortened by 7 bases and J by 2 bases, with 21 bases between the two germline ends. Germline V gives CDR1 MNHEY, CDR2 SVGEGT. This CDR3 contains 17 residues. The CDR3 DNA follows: TGTGCCAGCAACTCCCGGCCGAATAGCGGAGCCTACAATGAGCAGTTCTTC. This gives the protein CASNSRPNSGAYNEQFF.

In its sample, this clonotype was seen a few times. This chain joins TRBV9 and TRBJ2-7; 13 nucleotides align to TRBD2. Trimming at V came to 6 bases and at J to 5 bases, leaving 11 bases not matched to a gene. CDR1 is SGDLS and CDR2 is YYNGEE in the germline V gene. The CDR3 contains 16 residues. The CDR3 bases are TGTGCCAGCACCCTATCTGGACTAGCGGGAGAGCACGAGCAGTACTTC. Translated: CASTLSGLAGEHEQYF.

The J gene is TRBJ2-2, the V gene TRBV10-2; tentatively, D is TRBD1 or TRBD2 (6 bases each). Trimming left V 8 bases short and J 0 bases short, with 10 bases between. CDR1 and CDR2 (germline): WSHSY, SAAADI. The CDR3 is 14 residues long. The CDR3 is CASGGGSNTGELFF. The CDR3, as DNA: TGCGCCAGCGGAGGGGGGTCGAACACCGGGGAGCTGTTTTTT.

The CDR3: CASSLRHTGGYEQYF. The CDR3 bases are TGCGCCAGCAGCTTGCGACACACAGGCGGGTACGAGCAGTACTTC. V usage is TRBV5-1 and J usage is TRBJ2-4; TRBD1 or TRBD2 may be the D gene (5 bases each). Near its end, the DNA agrees better with TRBJ2-7, so the J call may be wrong. The CDR3 is made up of 15 amino acids. Germline V lookup: CDR1 SGHRS, CDR2 YFSETQ.

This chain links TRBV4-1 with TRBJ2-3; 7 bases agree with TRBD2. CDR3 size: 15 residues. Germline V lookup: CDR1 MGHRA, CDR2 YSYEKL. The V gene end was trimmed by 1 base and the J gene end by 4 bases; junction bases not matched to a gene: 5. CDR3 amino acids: CASSQGWGGADTQYF. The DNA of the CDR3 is TGCGCCAGCAGCCAAGGCTGGGGGGGGGCAGATACGCAGTATTTT.

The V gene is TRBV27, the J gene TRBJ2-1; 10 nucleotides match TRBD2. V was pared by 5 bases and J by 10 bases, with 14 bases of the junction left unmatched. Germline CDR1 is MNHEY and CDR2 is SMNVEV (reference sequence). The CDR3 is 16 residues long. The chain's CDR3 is CASSRSVAGGTYEQFF. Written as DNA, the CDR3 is TGTGCCAGCAGTCGCTCCGTAGCGGGAGGAACCTACGAGCAGTTCTTC.

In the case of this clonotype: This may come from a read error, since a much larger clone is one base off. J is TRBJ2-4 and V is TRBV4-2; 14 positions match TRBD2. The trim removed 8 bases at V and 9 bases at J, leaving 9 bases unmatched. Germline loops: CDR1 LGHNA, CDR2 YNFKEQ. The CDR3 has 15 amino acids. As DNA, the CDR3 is TGTGCCAGCCGGGGACTAGCGGGAGATCGAAGCATTCAGTACTTC. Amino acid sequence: CASRGLAGDRSIQYF.

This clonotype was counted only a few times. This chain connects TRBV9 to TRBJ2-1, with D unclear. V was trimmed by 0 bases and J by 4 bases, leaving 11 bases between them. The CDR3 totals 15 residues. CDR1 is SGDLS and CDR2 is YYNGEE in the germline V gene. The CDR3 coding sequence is TGTGCCAGCAGCGTAGACCCCTCCACGTACAATGAGCAGTTCTTC. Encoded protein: CASSVDPSTYNEQFF.

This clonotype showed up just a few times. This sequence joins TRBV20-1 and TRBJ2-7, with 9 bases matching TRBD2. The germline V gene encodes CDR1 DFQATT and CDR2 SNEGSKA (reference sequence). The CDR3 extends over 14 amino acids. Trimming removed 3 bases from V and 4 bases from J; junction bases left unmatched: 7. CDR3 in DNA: TGCAGTGCTAGTATCAGCGGGAGGTTGTACGAGCAGTACTTC. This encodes CSASISGRLYEQYF.

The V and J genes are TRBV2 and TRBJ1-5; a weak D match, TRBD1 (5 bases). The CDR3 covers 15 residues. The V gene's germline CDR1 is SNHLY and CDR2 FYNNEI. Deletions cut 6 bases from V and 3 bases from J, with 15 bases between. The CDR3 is CASSPDSLDNQPQHF. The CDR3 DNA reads TGTGCCAGCAGCCCCGACAGCCTGGACAATCAGCCCCAGCATTTT.

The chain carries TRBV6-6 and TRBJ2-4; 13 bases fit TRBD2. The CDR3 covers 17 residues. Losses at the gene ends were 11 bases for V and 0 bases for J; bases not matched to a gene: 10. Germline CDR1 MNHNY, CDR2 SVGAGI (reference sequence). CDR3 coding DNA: TGTGCCGGCAACTTACTAGCGGGAGGGATAGCCAAAAACATTCAGTACTTC. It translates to CAGNLLAGGIAKNIQYF.

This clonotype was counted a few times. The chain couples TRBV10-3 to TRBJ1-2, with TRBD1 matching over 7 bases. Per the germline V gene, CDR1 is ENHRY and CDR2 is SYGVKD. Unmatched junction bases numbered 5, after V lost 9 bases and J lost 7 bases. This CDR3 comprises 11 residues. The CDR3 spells CAIQGYGGYTF. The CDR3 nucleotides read TGTGCCATACAGGGGTATGGTGGCTACACCTTC.